This T cell receptor beta chain came from a study of T cells in Graves' hyperthyroidism and ophthalmopathy. Notes on the study in general: Prediction of ophthalmopathy progression came a median around 6.5 months pre-onset.

Germline V gene sequence: CDR1 SEHNR, CDR2 FQNEAQ (reference sequence). Trimming stripped 2 bases from V and 1 base from J, with 20 bases between. This CDR3 is 18 amino acids long. Using RNA transcripts as the source, TCR beta CDR3 regions were amplified. Primed by the HTBI set, a first-round RT-PCR was run on the TCR CDR3. TCRdb itself ran the multiplex PCR reads through MiXCR, one entry per CDR3 protein. Counted here are hundreds of thousands of distinct CDR3 sequences, 14% occurring once; the ten biggest clones make up around 13%. This clonotype has just a few counts. Its antigen is unknown. This chain joins TRBV7-9 and TRBJ1-1; possibly TRBD1 for D (6 bases). This TCR was sampled from a woman between 50 and 59 years old with Graves' ophthalmopathy. Sequenced sample: blood. DNA of the CDR3: TGTGCCAGCAGCTTAATAGGGACACTAGTTCTCCAGAACACTGAAGCTTTCTTT. It specifies CASSLIGTLVLQNTEAFF.